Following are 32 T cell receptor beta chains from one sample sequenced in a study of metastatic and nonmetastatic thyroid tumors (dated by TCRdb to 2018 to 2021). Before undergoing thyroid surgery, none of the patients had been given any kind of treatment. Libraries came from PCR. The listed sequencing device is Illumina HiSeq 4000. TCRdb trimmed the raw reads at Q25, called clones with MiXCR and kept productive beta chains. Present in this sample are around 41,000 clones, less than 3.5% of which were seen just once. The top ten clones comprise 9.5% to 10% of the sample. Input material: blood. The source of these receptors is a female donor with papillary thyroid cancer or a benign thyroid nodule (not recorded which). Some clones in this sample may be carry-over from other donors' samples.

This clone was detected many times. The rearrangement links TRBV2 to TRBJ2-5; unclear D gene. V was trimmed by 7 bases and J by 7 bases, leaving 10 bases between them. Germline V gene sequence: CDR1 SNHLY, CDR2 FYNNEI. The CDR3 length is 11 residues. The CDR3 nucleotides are TGTGCCAGCACGGGCGATGGGACCCAGTACTTC. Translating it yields CASTGDGTQYF.

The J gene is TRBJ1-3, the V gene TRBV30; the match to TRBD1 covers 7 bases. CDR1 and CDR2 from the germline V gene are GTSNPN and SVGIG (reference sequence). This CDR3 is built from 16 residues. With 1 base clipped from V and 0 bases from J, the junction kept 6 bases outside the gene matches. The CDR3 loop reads CAWSGQGRRSGNTIYF. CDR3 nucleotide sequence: TGTGCCTGGAGTGGACAGGGTCGACGCTCTGGAAACACCATATATTTT.

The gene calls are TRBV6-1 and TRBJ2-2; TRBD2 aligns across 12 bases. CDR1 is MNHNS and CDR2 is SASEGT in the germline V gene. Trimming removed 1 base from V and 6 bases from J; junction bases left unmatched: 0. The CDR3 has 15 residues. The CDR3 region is CASSEGLAGAGELFF. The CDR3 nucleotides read TGTGCCAGCAGTGAAGGACTAGCGGGAGCCGGGGAGCTGTTTTTT.

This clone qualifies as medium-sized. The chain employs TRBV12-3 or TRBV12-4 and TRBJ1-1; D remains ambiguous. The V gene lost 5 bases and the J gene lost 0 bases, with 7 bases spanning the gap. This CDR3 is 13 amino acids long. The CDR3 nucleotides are TGTGCCAGCAGTCCGGGTGTGAACACTGAAGCTTTCTTT. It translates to CASSPGVNTEAFF.

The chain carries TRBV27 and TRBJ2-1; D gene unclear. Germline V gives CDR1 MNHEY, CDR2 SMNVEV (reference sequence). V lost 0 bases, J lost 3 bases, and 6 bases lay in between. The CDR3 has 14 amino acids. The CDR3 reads CASSLSWLYNEQFF. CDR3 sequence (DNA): TGTGCCAGCAGTTTATCGTGGCTCTACAATGAGCAGTTCTTC.

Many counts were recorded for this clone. The CDR3 region has the DNA TGTGCCAGCAGCCCCGTATACAACACCGGGGAGCTGTTTTTT. Translated, it gives CASSPVYNTGELFF. This chain connects TRBV7-3 to TRBJ2-2; D not certain. The V and J ends lost 5 bases and 2 bases respectively, with 9 bases between them. Germline V gives CDR1 SGHTA, CDR2 FQGTGA. CDR3 length: 14 residues.

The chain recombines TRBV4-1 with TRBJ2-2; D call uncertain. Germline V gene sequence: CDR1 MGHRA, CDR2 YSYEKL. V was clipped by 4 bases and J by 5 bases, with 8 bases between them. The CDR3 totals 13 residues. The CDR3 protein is CASSRTATGELFF. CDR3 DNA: TGCGCCAGCAGCCGAACAGCAACCGGGGAGCTGTTTTTT.

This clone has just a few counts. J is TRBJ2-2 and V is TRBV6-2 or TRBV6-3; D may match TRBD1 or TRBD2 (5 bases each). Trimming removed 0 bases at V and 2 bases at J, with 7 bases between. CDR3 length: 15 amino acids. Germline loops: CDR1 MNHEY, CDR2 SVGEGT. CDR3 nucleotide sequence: TGTGCCAGCAGTTACTCCCGGGACAACACCGGGGAGCTGTTTTTT. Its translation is CASSYSRDNTGELFF.

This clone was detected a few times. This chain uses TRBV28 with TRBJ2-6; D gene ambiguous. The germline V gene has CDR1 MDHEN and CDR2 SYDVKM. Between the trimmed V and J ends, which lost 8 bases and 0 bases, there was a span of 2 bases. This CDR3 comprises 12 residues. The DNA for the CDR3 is TGTGCCAGCGTCTCTGGGGCCAACGTCCTGACTTTC. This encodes CASVSGANVLTF. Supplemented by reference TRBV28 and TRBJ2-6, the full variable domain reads DVKVTQSSRYLVKRTGEKVFLECVQDMDHENMFWYRQDPGLGLRLIYFSYDVKMKEKGDIPEGYSVSREKKERFSLILESASTNQTSMYLCASVSGANVLTFGAGSRLTVL.

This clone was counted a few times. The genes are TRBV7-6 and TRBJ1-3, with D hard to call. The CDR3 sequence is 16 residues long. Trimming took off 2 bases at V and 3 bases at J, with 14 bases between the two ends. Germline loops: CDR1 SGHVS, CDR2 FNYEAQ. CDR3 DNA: TGTGCCAGCAGCTTAAGCGGCACTTCTTATGGAAACACCATATATTTT. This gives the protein CASSLSGTSYGNTIYF.

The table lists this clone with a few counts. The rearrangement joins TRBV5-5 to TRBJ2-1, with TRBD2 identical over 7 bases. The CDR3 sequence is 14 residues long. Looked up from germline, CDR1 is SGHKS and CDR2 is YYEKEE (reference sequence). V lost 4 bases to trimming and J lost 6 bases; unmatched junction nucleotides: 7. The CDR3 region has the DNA TGTGCCAGCAGCCCCAAGGGGAGGGCCAATGAGCAGTTCTTC. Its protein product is CASSPKGRANEQFF.

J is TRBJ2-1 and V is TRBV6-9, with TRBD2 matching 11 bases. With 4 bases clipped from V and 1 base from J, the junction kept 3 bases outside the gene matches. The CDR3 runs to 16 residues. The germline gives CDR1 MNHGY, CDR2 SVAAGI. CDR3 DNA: TGTGCCAGCAGTTCCCGACTAGCGGGGTCCTACAATGAGCAGTTCTTC. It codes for CASSSRLAGSYNEQFF.

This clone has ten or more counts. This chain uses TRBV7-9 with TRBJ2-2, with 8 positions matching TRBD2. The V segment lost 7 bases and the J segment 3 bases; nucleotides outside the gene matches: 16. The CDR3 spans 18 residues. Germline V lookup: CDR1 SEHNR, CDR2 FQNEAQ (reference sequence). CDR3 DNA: TGTGCCAGCACTCGGGGGGGGAGCACACCGCGGGACACCGGGGAGCTGTTTTTT. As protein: CASTRGGSTPRDTGELFF.

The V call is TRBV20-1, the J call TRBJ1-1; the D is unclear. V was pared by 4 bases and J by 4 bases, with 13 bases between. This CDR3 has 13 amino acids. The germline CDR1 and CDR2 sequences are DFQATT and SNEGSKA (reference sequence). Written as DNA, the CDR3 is TGCAGTGCTAAGGCGTGGGAAGGCACTGAAGCTTTCTTT. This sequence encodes CSAKAWEGTEAFF.

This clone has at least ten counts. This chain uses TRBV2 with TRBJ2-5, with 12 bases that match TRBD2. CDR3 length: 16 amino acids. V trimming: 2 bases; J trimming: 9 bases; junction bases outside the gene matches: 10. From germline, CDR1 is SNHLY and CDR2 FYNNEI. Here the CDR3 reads CASSELAGGVVAAQYF. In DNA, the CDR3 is TGTGCCAGCAGTGAACTAGCGGGAGGGGTAGTTGCGGCCCAGTACTTC.

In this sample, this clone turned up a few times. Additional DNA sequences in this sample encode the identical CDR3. The CDR3 sequence: CASSLGLAGGTDTQYF. As DNA, the CDR3 is TGTGCCAGCAGCTTAGGACTAGCGGGAGGGACAGATACGCAGTATTTT. The chain uses TRBV7-2 and TRBJ2-3; 14 nucleotides agree with TRBD2. After removal of 1 base from V and 3 bases from J, the junction contained 0 bases not matched to a gene. This CDR3 region has 16 residues. Germline V gene lookup returns CDR1 SGHTA and CDR2 FQGNSA.

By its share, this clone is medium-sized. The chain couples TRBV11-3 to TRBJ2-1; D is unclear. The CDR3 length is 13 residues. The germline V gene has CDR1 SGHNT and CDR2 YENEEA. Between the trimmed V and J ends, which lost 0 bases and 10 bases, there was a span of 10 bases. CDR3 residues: CASSLDPVGEQFF. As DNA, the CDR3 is TGTGCCAGCAGCTTAGACCCCGTGGGAGAGCAGTTCTTC.

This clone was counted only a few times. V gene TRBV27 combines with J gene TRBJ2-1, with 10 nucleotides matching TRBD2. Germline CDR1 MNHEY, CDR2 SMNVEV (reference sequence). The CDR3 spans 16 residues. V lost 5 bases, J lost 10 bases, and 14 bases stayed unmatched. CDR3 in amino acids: CASSRETDFSGGEQFF. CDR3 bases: TGTGCCAGCAGTAGAGAGACAGATTTTAGCGGGGGGGAGCAGTTCTTC.

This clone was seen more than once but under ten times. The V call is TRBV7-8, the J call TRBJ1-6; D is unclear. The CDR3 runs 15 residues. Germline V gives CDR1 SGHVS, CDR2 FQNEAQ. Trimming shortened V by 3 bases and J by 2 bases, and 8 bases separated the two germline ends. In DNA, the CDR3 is TGTGCCAGCAGCTTTCGGGAGGCCTATAATTCACCCCTCCACTTT. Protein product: CASSFREAYNSPLHF.

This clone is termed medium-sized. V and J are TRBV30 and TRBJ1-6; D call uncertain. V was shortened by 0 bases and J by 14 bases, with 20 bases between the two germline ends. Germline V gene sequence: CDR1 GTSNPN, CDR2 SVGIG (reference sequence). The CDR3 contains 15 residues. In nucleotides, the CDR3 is TGTGCCTGGAGTGTTCTAACAAACAGCCCTGGCTCCCTCCACTTT. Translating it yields CAWSVLTNSPGSLHF.

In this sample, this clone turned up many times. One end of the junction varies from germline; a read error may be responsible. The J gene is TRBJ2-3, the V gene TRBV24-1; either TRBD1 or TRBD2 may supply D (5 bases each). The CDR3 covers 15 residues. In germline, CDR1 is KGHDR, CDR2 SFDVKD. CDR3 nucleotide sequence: TGTGCCACCAGTGATTTTGGGGGAATCGCAGATGCGCAGTATTTT. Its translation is CATSDFGGIADAQYF.

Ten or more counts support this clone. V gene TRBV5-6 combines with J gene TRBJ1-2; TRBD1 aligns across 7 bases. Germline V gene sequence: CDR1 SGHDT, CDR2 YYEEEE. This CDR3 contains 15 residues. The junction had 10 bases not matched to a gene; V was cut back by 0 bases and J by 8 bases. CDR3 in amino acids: CASSLDKGGARGYTF. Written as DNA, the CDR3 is TGTGCCAGCAGCTTGGATAAAGGGGGCGCGAGAGGCTACACCTTC.

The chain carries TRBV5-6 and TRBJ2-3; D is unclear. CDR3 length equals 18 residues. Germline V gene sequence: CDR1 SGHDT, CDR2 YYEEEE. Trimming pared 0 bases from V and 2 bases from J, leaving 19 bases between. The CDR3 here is CASSLGAAAWVSTDTQYF. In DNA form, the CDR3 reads TGTGCCAGCAGCTTGGGCGCGGCAGCCTGGGTTTCCACAGATACGCAGTATTTT.

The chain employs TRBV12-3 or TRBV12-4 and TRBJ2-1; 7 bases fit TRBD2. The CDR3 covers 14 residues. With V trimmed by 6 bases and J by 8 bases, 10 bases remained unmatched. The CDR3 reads CASSPRLTSDEQFF. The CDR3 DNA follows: TGTGCCAGCAGCCCCCGGCTAACTAGCGATGAGCAGTTCTTC.

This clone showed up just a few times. The CDR3 sequence: CASSEGGGDYYFYTF. In DNA, the CDR3 is TGTGCCAGCAGTGAAGGGGGAGGGGACTACTACTTCTACACCTTC. The rearrangement uses TRBV6-1 and TRBJ1-2, with a tentative D call TRBD1 (5 bases). This CDR3 has 15 amino acids. Germline loops: CDR1 MNHNS, CDR2 SASEGT. V lost 1 base and J lost 10, with 19 bases in between.

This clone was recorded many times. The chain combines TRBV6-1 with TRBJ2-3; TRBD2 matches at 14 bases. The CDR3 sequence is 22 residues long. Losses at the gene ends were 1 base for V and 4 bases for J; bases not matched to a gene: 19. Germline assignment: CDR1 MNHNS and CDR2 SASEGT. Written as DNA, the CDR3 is TGTGCCAGCAGTGAAGTAAGTAGCGTCGGGACTAGCGGGAGTGGGAGGGCAGATACGCAGTATTTT. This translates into CASSEVSSVGTSGSGRADTQYF.

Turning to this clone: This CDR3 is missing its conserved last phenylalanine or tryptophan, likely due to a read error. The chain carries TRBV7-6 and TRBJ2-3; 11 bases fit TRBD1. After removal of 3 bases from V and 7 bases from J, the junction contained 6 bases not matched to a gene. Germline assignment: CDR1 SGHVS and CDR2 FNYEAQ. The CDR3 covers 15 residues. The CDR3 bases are TGTGCCAGCAGCTTCGGGACAGGGGGTGCAAATACGCAGTATATT. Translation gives CASSFGTGGANTQYI.

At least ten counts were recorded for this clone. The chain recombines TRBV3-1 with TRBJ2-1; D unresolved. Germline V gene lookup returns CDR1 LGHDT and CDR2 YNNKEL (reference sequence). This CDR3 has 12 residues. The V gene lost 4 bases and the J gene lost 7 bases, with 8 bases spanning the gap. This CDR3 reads CASSLLGNEQFF. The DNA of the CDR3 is TGTGCCAGCAGCCTTCTTGGGAATGAGCAGTTCTTC.

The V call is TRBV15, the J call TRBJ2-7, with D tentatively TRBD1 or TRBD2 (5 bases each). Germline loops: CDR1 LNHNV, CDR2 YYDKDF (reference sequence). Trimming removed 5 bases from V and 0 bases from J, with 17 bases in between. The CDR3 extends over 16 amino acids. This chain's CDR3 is CATSGAVTGLSYEQYF. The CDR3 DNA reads TGTGCCACCAGCGGGGCGGTTACAGGACTCTCCTACGAGCAGTACTTC. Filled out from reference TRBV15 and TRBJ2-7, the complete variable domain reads DAMVIQNPRYQVTQFGKPVTLSCSQTLNHNVMYWYQQKSSQAPKLLFHYYDKDFNNEADTPDNFQSRRPNTSFCFLDIRSPGLGDTAMYLCATSGAVTGLSYEQYFGPGTRLTVT.

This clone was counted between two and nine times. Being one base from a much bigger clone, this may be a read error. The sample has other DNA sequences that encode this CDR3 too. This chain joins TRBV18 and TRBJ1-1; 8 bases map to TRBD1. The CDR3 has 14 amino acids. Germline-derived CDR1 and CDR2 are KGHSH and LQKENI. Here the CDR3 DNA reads TGCGCCAGCTCAACGACAGGGGCGGGCACTGAAGCTTTCTTT. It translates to CASSTTGAGTEAFF.

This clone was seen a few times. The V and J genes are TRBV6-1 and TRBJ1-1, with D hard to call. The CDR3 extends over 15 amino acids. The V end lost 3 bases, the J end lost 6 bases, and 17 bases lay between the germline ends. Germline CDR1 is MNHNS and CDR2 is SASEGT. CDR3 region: CASSDVAVGASEAFF. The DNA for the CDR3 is TGTGCCAGCAGTGATGTCGCGGTGGGCGCCTCTGAAGCTTTCTTT.

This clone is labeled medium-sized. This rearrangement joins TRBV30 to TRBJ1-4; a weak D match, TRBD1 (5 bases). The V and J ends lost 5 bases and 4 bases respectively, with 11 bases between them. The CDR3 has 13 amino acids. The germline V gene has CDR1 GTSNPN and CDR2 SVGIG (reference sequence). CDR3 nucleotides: TGTGCCTGGCACCGGGACGGTAATGAAAAACTGTTTTTT. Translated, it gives CAWHRDGNEKLFF. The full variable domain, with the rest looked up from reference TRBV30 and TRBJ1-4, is SQTIHQWPATLVQPVGSPLSLECTVEGTSNPNLYWYRQAAGRGLQLLFYSVGIGQISSEVPQNLSASRPQDRQFILSSKKLLLSDSGFYLCAWHRDGNEKLFFGSGTQLSVL.